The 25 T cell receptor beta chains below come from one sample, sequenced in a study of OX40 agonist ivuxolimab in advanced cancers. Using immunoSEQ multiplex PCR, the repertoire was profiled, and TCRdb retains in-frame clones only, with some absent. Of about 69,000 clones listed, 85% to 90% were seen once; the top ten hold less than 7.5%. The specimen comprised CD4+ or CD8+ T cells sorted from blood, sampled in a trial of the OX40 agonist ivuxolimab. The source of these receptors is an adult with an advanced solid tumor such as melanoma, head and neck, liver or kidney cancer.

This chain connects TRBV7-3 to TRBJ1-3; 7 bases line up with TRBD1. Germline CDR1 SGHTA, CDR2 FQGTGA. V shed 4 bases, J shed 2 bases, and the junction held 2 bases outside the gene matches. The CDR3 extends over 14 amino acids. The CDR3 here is CASSYTGAGNTIYF. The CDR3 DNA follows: TGTGCCAGCAGCTATACAGGGGCTGGAAACACCATATATTTT.

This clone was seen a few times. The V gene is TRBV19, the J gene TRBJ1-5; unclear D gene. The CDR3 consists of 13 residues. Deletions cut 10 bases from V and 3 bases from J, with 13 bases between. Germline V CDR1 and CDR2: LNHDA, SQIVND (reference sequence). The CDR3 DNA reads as TGTGCCACTTCGATAGCCATCAATCAGCCCCAGCATTTT. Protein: CATSIAINQPQHF. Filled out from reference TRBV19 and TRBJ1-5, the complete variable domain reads DGGITQSPKYLFRKEGQNVTLSCEQNLNHDAMYWYRQDPGQGLRLIYYSQIVNDFQKGDIAEGYSVSREKKESFPLTVTSAQKNPTAFYLCATSIAINQPQHFGDGTRLSIL.

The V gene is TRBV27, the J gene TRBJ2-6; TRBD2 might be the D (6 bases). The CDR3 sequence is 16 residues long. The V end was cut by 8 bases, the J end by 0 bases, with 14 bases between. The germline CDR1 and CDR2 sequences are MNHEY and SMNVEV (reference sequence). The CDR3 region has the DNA TGTGCCAGCGGGTCCGGGGGACTCTCTGGGGCCAACGTCCTGACTTTC. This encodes CASGSGGLSGANVLTF.

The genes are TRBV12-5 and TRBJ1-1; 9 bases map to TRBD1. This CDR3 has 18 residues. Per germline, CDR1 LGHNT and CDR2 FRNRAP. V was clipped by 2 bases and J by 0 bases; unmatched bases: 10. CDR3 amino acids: CASGLLGQGPSLNTEAFF. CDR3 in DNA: TGTGCTAGTGGTTTGCTGGGACAGGGCCCTAGTTTGAACACTGAAGCTTTCTTT.

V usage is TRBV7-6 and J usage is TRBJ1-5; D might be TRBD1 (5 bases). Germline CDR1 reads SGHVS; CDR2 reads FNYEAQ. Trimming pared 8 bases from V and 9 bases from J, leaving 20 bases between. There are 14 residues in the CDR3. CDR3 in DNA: TGTGCCAGCGGGGGTGGGGTACCCCCGGGGCCCCAGCATTTT. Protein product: CASGGGVPPGPQHF.

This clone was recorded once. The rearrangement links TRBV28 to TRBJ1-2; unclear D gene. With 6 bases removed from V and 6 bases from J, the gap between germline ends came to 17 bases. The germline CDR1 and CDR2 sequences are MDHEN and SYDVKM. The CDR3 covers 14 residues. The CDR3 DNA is TGTGCCAGCAGGATCACAGCGAGCCTACATGGCTACACCTTC. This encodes CASRITASLHGYTF.

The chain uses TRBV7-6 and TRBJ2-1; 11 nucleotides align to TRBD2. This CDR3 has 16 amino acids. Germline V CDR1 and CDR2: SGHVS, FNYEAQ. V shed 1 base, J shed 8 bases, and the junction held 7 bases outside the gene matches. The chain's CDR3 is CASSLDQLAGDHEQFF. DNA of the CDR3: TGTGCCAGCAGCTTAGATCAACTAGCGGGGGATCATGAGCAGTTCTTC.

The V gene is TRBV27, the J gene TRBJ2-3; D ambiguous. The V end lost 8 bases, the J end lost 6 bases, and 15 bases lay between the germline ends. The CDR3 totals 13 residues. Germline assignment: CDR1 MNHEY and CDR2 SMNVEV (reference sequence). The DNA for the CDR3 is TGTGCCAGCGGCGGCTGGACGGAGGATACGCAGTATTTT. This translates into CASGGWTEDTQYF.

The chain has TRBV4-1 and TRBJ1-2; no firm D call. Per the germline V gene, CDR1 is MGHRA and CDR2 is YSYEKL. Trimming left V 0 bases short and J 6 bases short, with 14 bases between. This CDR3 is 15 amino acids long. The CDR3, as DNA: TGCGCCAGCAGCCAAGATCAACGATTCGGGGATGGCTACACCTTC. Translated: CASSQDQRFGDGYTF.

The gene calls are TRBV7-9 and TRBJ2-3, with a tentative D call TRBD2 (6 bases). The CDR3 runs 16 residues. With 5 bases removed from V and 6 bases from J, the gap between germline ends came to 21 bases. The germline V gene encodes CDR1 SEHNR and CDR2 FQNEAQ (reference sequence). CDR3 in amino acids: CASSLGVGGTWDTQYF. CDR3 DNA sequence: TGTGCCAGCAGCCTAGGCGTCGGGGGTACGTGGGATACGCAGTATTTT.

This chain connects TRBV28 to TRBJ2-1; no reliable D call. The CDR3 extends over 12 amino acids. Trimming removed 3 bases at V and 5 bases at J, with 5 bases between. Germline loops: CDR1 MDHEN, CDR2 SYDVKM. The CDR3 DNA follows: TGTGCCAGCAGTTTGGAAAACAATGAGCAGTTCTTC. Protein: CASSLENNEQFF.

CDR3 sequence reads: CASSPTGGLRDYGYTF. In DNA, the CDR3 is TGTGCCAGCAGCCCTACAGGGGGCCTTAGGGATTATGGCTACACCTTC. The chain links TRBV27 to TRBJ1-2, with 9 nucleotides matching TRBD1. The CDR3 is made up of 16 amino acids. Germline V gene sequence: CDR1 MNHEY, CDR2 SMNVEV (reference sequence). V trimming: 6 bases; J trimming: 5 bases; junction bases outside the gene matches: 13.

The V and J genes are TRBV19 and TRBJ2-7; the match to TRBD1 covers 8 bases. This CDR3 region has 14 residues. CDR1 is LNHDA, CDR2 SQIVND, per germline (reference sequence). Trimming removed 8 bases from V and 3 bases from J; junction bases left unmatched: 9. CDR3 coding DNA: TGTGCCAGTGACCCGGGACAGGACTACTACGAGCAGTACTTC. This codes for CASDPGQDYYEQYF.

The CDR3 loop reads CATSGTTGEEQYF. The CDR3 DNA is TGTGCCACCAGCGGTACGACAGGGGAGGAGCAGTACTTC. The chain carries TRBV15 and TRBJ2-7; TRBD1 agrees at 8 bases. This CDR3 contains 13 residues. J lost 7 bases, V lost 5 bases, and 7 bases had no gene match. Germline V gives CDR1 LNHNV, CDR2 YYDKDF (reference sequence).

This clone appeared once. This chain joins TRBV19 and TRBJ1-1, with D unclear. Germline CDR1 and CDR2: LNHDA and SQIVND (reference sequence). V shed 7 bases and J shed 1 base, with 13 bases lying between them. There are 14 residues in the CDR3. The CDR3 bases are TGTGCCAGTACCACCCCGGTGGGGAACACTGAAGCTTTCTTT. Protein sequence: CASTTPVGNTEAFF.

In nucleotides, the CDR3 is TGCGCCAGCAGCCGCAACTCGGTAAACGAGCAGTACTTC. This sequence encodes CASSRNSVNEQYF. This rearrangement joins TRBV4-1 to TRBJ2-7, with no clear D. V was shortened by 4 bases and J by 5 bases, with 12 bases between the two germline ends. The CDR3 runs 13 residues. Germline lookup yields CDR1 MGHRA and CDR2 YSYEKL.

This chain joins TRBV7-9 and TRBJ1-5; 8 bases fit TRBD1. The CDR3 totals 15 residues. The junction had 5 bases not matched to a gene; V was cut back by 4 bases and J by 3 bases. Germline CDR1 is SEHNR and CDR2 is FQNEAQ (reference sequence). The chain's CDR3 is CASSSPGQDNQPQHF. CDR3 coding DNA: TGTGCCAGCAGCTCTCCGGGACAGGACAATCAGCCCCAGCATTTT.

CDR3 bases: TGCGCCAGCAGCTTGGTTGGCAATCAGCCCCAGCATTTT. Its protein is CASSLVGNQPQHF. J is TRBJ1-5 and V is TRBV5-1; no clear D. Germline assignment: CDR1 SGHRS and CDR2 YFSETQ. V lost 0 bases and J 2 bases, leaving 3 bases between the germline ends. The CDR3 contains 13 residues.

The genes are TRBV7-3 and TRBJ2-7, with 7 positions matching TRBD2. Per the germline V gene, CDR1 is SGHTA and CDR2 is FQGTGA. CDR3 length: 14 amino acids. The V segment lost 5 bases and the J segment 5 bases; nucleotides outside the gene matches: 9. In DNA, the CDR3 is TGTGCCAGCAGCCCCTGGGGGGGTAGTAACGAGCAGTACTTC. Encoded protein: CASSPWGGSNEQYF.

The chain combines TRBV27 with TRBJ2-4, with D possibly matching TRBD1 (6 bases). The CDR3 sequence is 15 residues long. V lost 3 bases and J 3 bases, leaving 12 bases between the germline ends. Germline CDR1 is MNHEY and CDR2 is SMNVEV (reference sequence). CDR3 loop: CASSFFRGGKNIQYF. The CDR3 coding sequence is TGTGCCAGCAGTTTTTTCAGGGGTGGCAAAAACATTCAGTACTTC.

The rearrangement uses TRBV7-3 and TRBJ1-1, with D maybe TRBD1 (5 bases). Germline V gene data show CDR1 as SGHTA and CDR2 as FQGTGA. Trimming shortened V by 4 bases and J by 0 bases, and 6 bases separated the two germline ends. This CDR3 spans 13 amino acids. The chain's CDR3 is CASSWGMNTEAFF. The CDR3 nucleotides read TGTGCCAGCAGCTGGGGGATGAACACTGAAGCTTTCTTT.

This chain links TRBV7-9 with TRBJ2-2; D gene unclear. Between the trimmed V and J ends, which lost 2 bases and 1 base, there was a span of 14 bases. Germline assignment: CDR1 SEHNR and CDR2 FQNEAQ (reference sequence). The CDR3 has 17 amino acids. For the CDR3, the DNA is TGTGCCAGCAGCTTATCCGATTCCACCGGGAACACCGGGGAGCTGTTTTTT. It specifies CASSLSDSTGNTGELFF.

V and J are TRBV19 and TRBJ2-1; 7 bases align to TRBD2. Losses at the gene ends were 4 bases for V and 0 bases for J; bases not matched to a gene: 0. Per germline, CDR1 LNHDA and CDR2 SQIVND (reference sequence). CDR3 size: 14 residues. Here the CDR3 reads CASSSGSSYNEQFF. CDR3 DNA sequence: TGTGCCAGTAGTAGCGGGAGCTCCTACAATGAGCAGTTCTTC.

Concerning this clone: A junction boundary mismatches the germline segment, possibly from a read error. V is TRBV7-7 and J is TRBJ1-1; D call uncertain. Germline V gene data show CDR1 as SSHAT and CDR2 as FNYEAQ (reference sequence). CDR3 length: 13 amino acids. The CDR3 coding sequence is TGTGCTAGCAGCTTATCGGCGAACACTGAAGCTTTCTTT. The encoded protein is CASSLSANTEAFF.

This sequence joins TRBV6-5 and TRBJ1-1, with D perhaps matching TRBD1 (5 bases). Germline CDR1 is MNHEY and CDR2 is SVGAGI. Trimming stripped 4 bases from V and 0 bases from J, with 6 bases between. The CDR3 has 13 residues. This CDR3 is CASSWGLNTEAFF. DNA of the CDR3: TGTGCCAGCAGTTGGGGGTTGAACACTGAAGCTTTCTTT.